This section outlines one T cell receptor beta chain sequence together with its context. This clonotype was picked up many times. This clone's antigen is unknown. No base quality values were provided; no much bigger clone lies one nucleotide off. The CDR3 covers 17 residues, taking in both the cysteine and the phenylalanine. Only the CDR3 DNA is retained, 51 bases long and in frame from the first base. CDR1 and CDR2 are drawn from the germline V gene: SGHTA, FQGNSA. V is clipped by 1 base and J by 1 base, and the sequence between their germline boundaries is 11 bases long. This entry is derived from a study of T cell repertoires in cytomegalovirus infection (dated by TCRdb to the late 2010s). Regarding the study in general: Donor HLA type was relevant to the analysis, as public TCR beta signatures indicated carriage of CMV infection together with the matching HLA type.

The study at large found these results: In the ex vivo response, HLA-C-restricted CMV-specific TCR beta clonotypes were dominant, and in two of eight donors the single most frequent clonotype came from this HLA-C-restricted group. Carriers of CMV infection plus the relevant HLA type were discriminated by the cumulative frequency of public TCR beta family members in the study cohort and in an independent approximately 360-donor cohort.

These reads were obtained on an Illumina HiSeq 1500. TCRdb itself trimmed the public reads at Q25 with fastp, ran MiXCR and retained productive beta chains. Rows are combined by CDR3 protein, so each entry shows the most common genes and DNA. In all, the sample holds some 150,000 distinct CDR3 sequences, and about a quarter of those were seen once. The ten biggest clones cover 9.5% to 12% of the sample. This clonotype was sampled from a human donor in good health (CMV status not recorded). Some clones in this sample may be carry-over from other donors' samples. Recombination joined TRBV7-2 with TRBJ2-6; possibly the D gene is TRBD1, per 6 matching bases. The sequencing sample was made of PBMCs. The DNA reads as follows: TGTGCCAGCAGCTTAGGGCCAGGGGTATCTGGGGCCAACGTCCTGACTTTC. This is translated as CASSLGPGVSGANVLTF.